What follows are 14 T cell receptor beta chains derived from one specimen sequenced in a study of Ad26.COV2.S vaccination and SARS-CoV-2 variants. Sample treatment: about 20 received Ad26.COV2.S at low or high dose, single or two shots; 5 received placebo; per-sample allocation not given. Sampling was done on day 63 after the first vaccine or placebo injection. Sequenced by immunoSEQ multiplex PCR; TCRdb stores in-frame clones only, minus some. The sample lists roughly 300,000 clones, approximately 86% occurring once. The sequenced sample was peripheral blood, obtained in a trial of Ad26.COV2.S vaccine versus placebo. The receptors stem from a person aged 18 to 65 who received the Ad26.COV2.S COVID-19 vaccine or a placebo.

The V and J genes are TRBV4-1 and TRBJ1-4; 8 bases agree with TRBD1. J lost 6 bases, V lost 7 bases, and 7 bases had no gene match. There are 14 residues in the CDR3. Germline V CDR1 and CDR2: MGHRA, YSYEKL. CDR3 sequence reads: CASTSGTGYEKLFF. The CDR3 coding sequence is TGCGCCAGCACCTCCGGGACAGGCTATGAAAAACTGTTTTTT.

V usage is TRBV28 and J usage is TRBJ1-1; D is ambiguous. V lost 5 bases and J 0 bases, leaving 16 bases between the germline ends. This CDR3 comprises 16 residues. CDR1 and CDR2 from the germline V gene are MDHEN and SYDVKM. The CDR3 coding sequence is TGTGCCAGCAGTACCGCCCAACAGAGCATGAACACTGAAGCTTTCTTT. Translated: CASSTAQQSMNTEAFF.

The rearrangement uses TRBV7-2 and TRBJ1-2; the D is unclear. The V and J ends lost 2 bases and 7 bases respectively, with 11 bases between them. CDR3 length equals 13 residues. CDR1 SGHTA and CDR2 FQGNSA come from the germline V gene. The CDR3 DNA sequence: TGTGCCAGCAGCTTATCCTACGTCGGTGGCTACACCTTC. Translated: CASSLSYVGGYTF.

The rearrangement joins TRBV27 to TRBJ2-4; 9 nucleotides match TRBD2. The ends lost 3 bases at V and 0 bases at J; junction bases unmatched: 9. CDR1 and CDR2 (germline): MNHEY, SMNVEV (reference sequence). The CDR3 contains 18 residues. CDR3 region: CASSFKAGGLIAKNIQYF. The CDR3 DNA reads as TGTGCCAGCAGTTTTAAAGCGGGGGGCCTTATAGCCAAAAACATTCAGTACTTC.

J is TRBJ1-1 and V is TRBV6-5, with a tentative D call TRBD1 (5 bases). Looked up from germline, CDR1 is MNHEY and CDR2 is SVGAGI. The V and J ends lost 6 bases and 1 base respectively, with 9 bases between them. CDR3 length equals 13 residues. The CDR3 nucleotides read TGTGCCAGCAGGGAGGGGAGGAACACTGAAGCTTTCTTT. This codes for CASREGRNTEAFF.

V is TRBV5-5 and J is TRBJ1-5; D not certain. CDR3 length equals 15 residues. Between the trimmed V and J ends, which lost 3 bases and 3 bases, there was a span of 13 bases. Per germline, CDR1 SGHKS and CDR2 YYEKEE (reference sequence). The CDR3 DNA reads TGTGCCAGCAGCTCCGGGTCTTCGTACAATCAGCCCCAGCATTTT. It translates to CASSSGSSYNQPQHF.

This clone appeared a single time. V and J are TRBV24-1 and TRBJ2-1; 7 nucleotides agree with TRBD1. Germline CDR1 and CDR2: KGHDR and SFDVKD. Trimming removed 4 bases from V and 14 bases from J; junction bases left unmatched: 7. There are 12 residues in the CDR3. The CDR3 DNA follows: TGTGCCACCAGTGACCCGACAGGGTCGGAGTTCTTC. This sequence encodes CATSDPTGSEFF.

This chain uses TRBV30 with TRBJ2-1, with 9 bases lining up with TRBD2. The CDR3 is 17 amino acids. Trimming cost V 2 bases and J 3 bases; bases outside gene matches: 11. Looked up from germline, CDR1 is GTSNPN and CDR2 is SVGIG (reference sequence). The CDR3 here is CAWSPSLTSGYYNEQFF. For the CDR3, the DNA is TGTGCCTGGAGTCCCTCTTTGACTAGCGGTTACTACAATGAGCAGTTCTTC.

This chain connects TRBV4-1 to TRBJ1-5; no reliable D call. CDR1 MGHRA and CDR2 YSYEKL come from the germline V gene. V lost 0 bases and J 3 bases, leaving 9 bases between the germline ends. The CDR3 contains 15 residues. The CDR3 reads CASSQDWQNNQPQHF. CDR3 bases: TGCGCCAGCAGCCAAGATTGGCAGAACAATCAGCCCCAGCATTTT.

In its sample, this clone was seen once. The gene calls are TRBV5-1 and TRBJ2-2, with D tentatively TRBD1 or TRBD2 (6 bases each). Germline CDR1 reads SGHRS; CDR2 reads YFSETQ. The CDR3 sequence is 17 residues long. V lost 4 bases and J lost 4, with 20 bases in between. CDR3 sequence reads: CASSLLRGQVGTGELFF. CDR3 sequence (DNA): TGCGCCAGCAGCCTGTTACGGGGGCAAGTTGGCACCGGGGAGCTGTTTTTT.

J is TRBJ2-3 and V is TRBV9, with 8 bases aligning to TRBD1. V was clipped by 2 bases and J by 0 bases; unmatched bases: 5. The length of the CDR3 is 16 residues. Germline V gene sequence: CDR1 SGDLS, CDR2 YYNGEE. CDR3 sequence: CASSVGTGQSTDTQYF. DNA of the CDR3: TGTGCCAGCAGCGTCGGGACAGGCCAAAGCACAGATACGCAGTATTTT.

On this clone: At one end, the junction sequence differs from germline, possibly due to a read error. The CDR3 spells CASSIGGFINQPQHF. The DNA for the CDR3 is TGTGCCAGTAGCATAGGTGGCTTTATCAATCAGCCCCAGCATTTT. The chain links TRBV19 to TRBJ1-5; no firm D call. The CDR3 has 15 residues. Germline assignment: CDR1 LNHDA and CDR2 SQIVND (reference sequence).

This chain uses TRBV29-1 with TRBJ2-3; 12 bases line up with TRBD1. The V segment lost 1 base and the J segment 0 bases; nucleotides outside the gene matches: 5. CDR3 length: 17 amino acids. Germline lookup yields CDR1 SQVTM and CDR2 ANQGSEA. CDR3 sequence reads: CSVEARDRGRSTDTQYF. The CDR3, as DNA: TGCAGCGTTGAAGCCCGGGACAGGGGGCGAAGCACAGATACGCAGTATTTT.

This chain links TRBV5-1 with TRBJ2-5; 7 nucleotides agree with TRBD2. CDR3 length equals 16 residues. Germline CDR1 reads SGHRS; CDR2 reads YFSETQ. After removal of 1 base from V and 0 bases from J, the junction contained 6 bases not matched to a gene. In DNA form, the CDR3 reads TGCGCCAGCAGCTTGTTGGGGGGGATGTACCAAGAGACCCAGTACTTC. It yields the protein CASSLLGGMYQETQYF.